These 30 T cell receptor beta chains were sequenced from one sample in a study of a mutant IDH1 vaccine in newly diagnosed glioma (dated by TCRdb to the early 2020s). The library relied on the immunoSEQ multiplex PCR assay. The table comes from immuneACCESS by way of TCRdb, which keeps in-frame sequences with V and J called. Part of the clones is missing from these tables; in studies checked, under half for an unresolved V gene and the rest for unknown reasons. This sample gives about 32,000 clones in total; just under 80% of them show up just once. Of the sample, approximately 24% falls within the top ten clones. This sample's time point label indicates: week 11, during vaccination. Every vaccine dose consisted of 300 ug of a 20-mer mutant IDH1 peptide in Montanide, administered subcutaneously together with topical imiquimod. These TCRs are of unknown antigen specificity. The sample in question was PBMCs, obtained from a glioma patient whose treatment included an IDH1 peptide vaccine. The receptors come from a man under 40 with glioma.

This chain uses TRBV29-1 with TRBJ2-6, with 8 bases identical to TRBD2. CDR1 and CDR2 (germline): SQVTM, ANQGSEA. The junction had 7 bases not matched to a gene; V was cut back by 5 bases and J by 1 base. The CDR3 is 16 residues long. CDR3 sequence reads: CSVYPGGGSGANVLTF. The CDR3 nucleotides are TGCAGCGTTTATCCCGGGGGGGGGTCTGGGGCCAACGTCCTGACTTTC.

Only a few counts were recorded for this clone. The chain recombines TRBV5-6 with TRBJ1-1; 9 bases match TRBD1. Germline V gene data show CDR1 as SGHDT and CDR2 as YYEEEE. The CDR3 has 16 amino acids. The V segment lost 7 bases and the J segment 1 base; nucleotides outside the gene matches: 11. CDR3 nucleotide sequence: TGTGCCAGCCACCGGGACAGGGTCAATTCGAACACTGAAGCTTTCTTT. This encodes CASHRDRVNSNTEAFF.

This chain uses TRBV7-2 with TRBJ1-1; TRBD1 agrees at 9 bases. There are 15 residues in the CDR3. The junction had 11 bases not matched to a gene; V was cut back by 5 bases and J by 7 bases. The germline gives CDR1 SGHTA, CDR2 FQGNSA. CDR3 protein: CASSKWVRQGDEAFF. The CDR3 nucleotides read TGTGCCAGCAGCAAGTGGGTTAGACAGGGGGATGAAGCTTTCTTT.

This chain joins TRBV5-6 and TRBJ2-3; 7 bases are shared with TRBD1. V lost 4 bases, J lost 4 bases, and 6 bases stayed unmatched. The germline CDR1 and CDR2 sequences are SGHDT and YYEEEE. This CDR3 comprises 14 residues. CDR3 amino acids: CASSPKTGPDTQYF. CDR3 nucleotides: TGTGCCAGCAGCCCAAAGACAGGGCCAGATACGCAGTATTTT.

V gene TRBV28 combines with J gene TRBJ1-2, with D possibly being TRBD1 (5 bases). Germline CDR1 is MDHEN and CDR2 is SYDVKM. Trimming cost V 7 bases and J 7 bases, with 10 bases left between them. The CDR3 consists of 11 residues. The chain's CDR3 is CASTWGSGYTF. CDR3 coding DNA: TGTGCCAGCACCTGGGGCTCTGGCTACACCTTC.

The chain links TRBV30 to TRBJ1-2; the D gene is possibly TRBD1 (5 bases). The CDR3 length is 15 residues. V was clipped by 4 bases and J by 0 bases, with 15 bases between them. CDR1 GTSNPN and CDR2 SVGIG come from the germline V gene (reference sequence). In DNA form, the CDR3 reads TGTGCCTGGATTGGGGGGTACCTTTCTAACTATGGCTACACCTTC. This codes for CAWIGGYLSNYGYTF.

The chain employs TRBV5-8 and TRBJ1-2, with TRBD1 matching 10 bases. Germline V gene sequence: CDR1 SGHTS, CDR2 YDEGEE. V trimming: 0 bases; J trimming: 4 bases; junction bases outside the gene matches: 6. The CDR3 consists of 16 residues. CDR3: CASSLDPGQGIYGYTF. The CDR3 region has the DNA TGTGCCAGCAGCTTGGATCCGGGACAGGGGATCTATGGCTACACCTTC.

CDR3 sequence reads: CAIQGASNEKLFF. For the CDR3, the DNA is TGTGCCATACAGGGGGCATCTAATGAAAAACTGTTTTTT. The gene calls are TRBV6-1 and TRBJ1-4; 9 bases agree with TRBD1. Germline values: CDR1 MNHNS, CDR2 SASEGT. V was pared by 10 bases and J by 3 bases, with 3 bases of the junction left unmatched. The CDR3 is 13 amino acids.

The V and J genes are TRBV19 and TRBJ1-3; D may be TRBD1 (5 bases). V lost 3 bases, J lost 0 bases, and 6 bases lay in between. The germline CDR1 and CDR2 sequences are LNHDA and SQIVND (reference sequence). The CDR3 runs 14 residues. The CDR3 here is CASSMGDSGNTIYF. The CDR3 DNA is TGTGCCAGTAGTATGGGGGACTCTGGAAACACCATATATTTT.

The rearrangement links TRBV7-7 to TRBJ2-5, with TRBD2 matching over 7 bases. Germline assignment: CDR1 SSHAT and CDR2 FNYEAQ (reference sequence). V dropped 1 base and J dropped 2; count of bases not matched to a gene: 4. This CDR3 comprises 15 residues. The CDR3 DNA reads as TGTGCCAGCAGCTTAGTGGGGGGGGTACAAGAGACCCAGTACTTC. This gives the protein CASSLVGGVQETQYF. Full variable domain (rest looked up from reference TRBV7-7 and TRBJ2-5): GAGVSQSPRYKVTKRGQDVTLRCDPISSHATLYWYQQALGQGPEFLTYFNYEAQPDKSGLPSDRFSAERPEGSISTLTIQRTEQRDSAMYRCASSLVGGVQETQYFGPGTRLLVL.

The rearrangement links TRBV6-5 to TRBJ1-6; D possibly corresponds to TRBD1 (5 bases). CDR1 and CDR2 (germline): MNHEY, SVGAGI. This CDR3 has 14 residues. V lost 1 base and J 7 bases, leaving 8 bases between the germline ends. This chain's CDR3 is CASSYFGANSPLHF. The CDR3 DNA follows: TGTGCCAGCAGTTACTTTGGGGCAAATTCACCCCTCCACTTT.

The table lists this clone with a count of one. The J gene is TRBJ1-1, the V gene TRBV7-3; no clear D gene. Germline CDR1 and CDR2: SGHTA and FQGTGA. Trimming shortened V by 2 bases and J by 4 bases, and 14 bases separated the two germline ends. The CDR3 consists of 15 residues. CDR3 loop: CASSLGDRVSTEAFF. CDR3 nucleotide sequence: TGTGCCAGCAGCTTAGGGGATCGGGTGAGCACTGAAGCTTTCTTT. The variable domain in full, completed from reference TRBV7-3 and TRBJ1-1, reads GAGVSQTPSNKVTEKGKYVELRCDPISGHTALYWYRQSLGQGPEFLIYFQGTGAADDSGLPNDRFFAVRPEGSVSTLKIQRTERGDSAVYLCASSLGDRVSTEAFFGQGTRLTVV.

This chain uses TRBV9 with TRBJ1-5, with TRBD1 identical over 9 bases. V lost 4 bases, J lost 7 bases, and 12 bases stayed unmatched. This CDR3 has 16 amino acids. Per the germline V gene, CDR1 is SGDLS and CDR2 is YYNGEE. CDR3 in amino acids: CASSLRQGVGGQPQHF. CDR3 DNA: TGTGCCAGCAGCCTCCGACAGGGGGTGGGGGGACAGCCCCAGCATTTT.

The chain carries TRBV6-5 and TRBJ2-7; 7 bases align to TRBD1. Unmatched junction bases numbered 7, after V lost 4 bases and J lost 1 base. Germline-derived CDR1 and CDR2 are MNHEY and SVGAGI. There are 15 residues in the CDR3. This CDR3 is CASSFKWTGSYEQYF. CDR3 DNA sequence: TGTGCCAGCAGTTTCAAGTGGACAGGTTCCTACGAGCAGTACTTC.

The chain combines TRBV6-6 with TRBJ1-5; D is possibly TRBD1 (5 bases). This CDR3 comprises 13 residues. The V end was cut by 8 bases, the J end by 7 bases, with 15 bases between. CDR1 is MNHNY and CDR2 is SVGAGI in the germline V gene (reference sequence). The CDR3 sequence: CASARGEAQPQHF. CDR3 coding DNA: TGTGCCAGCGCACGAGGGGAGGCACAGCCCCAGCATTTT.

The chain couples TRBV11-3 to TRBJ1-2; 10 bases map to TRBD1. V gave up 5 bases and J gave up 4 bases; unmatched junction bases: 10. The CDR3 is made up of 16 amino acids. CDR1 and CDR2 from the germline V gene are SGHNT and YENEEA. The CDR3 nucleotides read TGTGCCAGCAGCCCCCCCGACAGGGGGCCTTTCTATGGCTACACCTTC. It is translated as CASSPPDRGPFYGYTF.

The rearrangement joins TRBV5-4 to TRBJ2-1; 9 bases map to TRBD2. The CDR3 loop spans 15 amino acids. Germline V lookup: CDR1 SGHNT, CDR2 YYREEE (reference sequence). Trimming removed 4 bases from V and 7 bases from J; junction bases left unmatched: 9. CDR3 amino acids: CASSTISGGGNEQFF. CDR3 nucleotides: TGTGCCAGCAGCACAATTAGCGGGGGCGGAAATGAGCAGTTCTTC.

The rearrangement joins TRBV5-1 to TRBJ1-1; TRBD1 aligns across 11 bases. J gave up 5 bases and V 0 bases, and 6 bases lay outside the gene matches. Germline V CDR1 and CDR2: SGHRS, YFSETQ. The CDR3 is made up of 16 amino acids. The CDR3 here is CASSLADRGPGTEAFF. The CDR3 bases are TGCGCCAGCAGCTTGGCGGACAGGGGGCCTGGGACTGAAGCTTTCTTT.

J is TRBJ1-1 and V is TRBV2; tentative D call: TRBD1 (5 bases). The CDR3 spans 13 residues. V was trimmed by 5 bases and J by 4 bases, leaving 11 bases between them. CDR1 is SNHLY, CDR2 FYNNEI, per germline. CDR3 in DNA: TGTGCCAGCAGTCGGGACGGCTTCACTGAAGCTTTCTTT. The encoded protein is CASSRDGFTEAFF.

The gene calls are TRBV2 and TRBJ2-1; D unclear. The V end lost 0 bases, the J end lost 8 bases, and 11 bases lay between the germline ends. The germline V gene has CDR1 SNHLY and CDR2 FYNNEI. The length of the CDR3 is 14 residues. This chain's CDR3 is CASSEALSVHEQFF. CDR3 nucleotides: TGTGCCAGCAGTGAAGCGCTTTCGGTCCATGAGCAGTTCTTC. The variable domain in full, completed from reference TRBV2 and TRBJ2-1, reads EPEVTQTPSHQVTQMGQEVILRCVPISNHLYFYWYRQILGQKVEFLVSFYNNEISEKSEIFDDQFSVERPDGSNFTLKIRSTKLEDSAMYFCASSEALSVHEQFFGPGTRLTVL.

This clone showed up just a few times. The gene calls are TRBV7-9 and TRBJ1-1; D remains unclear. The length of the CDR3 is 11 residues. Germline-derived CDR1 and CDR2 are SEHNR and FQNEAQ (reference sequence). V was trimmed by 5 bases and J by 3 bases, leaving 4 bases between them. CDR3 in amino acids: CASSPDTEAFF. The CDR3 DNA reads as TGTGCCAGCAGCCCGGACACTGAAGCTTTCTTT. The entire variable domain, with the rest obtained from reference TRBV7-9 and TRBJ1-1, is as follows: DTGVSQNPRHKITKRGQNVTFRCDPISEHNRLYWYRQTLGQGPEFLTYFQNEAQLEKSRLLSDRFSAERPKGSFSTLEIQRTEQGDSAMYLCASSPDTEAFFGQGTRLTVV.

This sequence joins TRBV2 and TRBJ1-2; D might be TRBD1 (6 bases). Per germline, CDR1 SNHLY and CDR2 FYNNEI. Trimming shortened V by 6 bases and J by 4 bases, and 15 bases separated the two germline ends. CDR3 length: 14 amino acids. CDR3 sequence: CASSAITGTYGYTF. CDR3 nucleotide sequence: TGTGCCAGCAGCGCGATAACAGGGACCTATGGCTACACCTTC.

This chain joins TRBV6-1 and TRBJ2-2, with D possibly being TRBD1 (5 bases). V gave up 4 bases and J gave up 5 bases, with 11 bases separating them. Germline V gene lookup returns CDR1 MNHNS and CDR2 SASEGT. This CDR3 spans 14 amino acids. CDR3 in DNA: TGTGCCAGCAGTGTCCAAGGGGTTACCGGGGAGCTGTTTTTT. Translation: CASSVQGVTGELFF.

The genes are TRBV6-5 and TRBJ1-1, with D uncertain. The CDR3 contains 15 residues. Germline V gene sequence: CDR1 MNHEY, CDR2 SVGAGI. Trimming stripped 0 bases from V and 1 base from J, with 9 bases between. CDR3 protein: CASSYSRSGNTEAFF. CDR3 bases: TGTGCCAGCAGTTACTCGAGATCGGGGAACACTGAAGCTTTCTTT.

The chain recombines TRBV29-1 with TRBJ1-1; D is uncertain. CDR1 is SQVTM and CDR2 is ANQGSEA in the germline V gene. The CDR3 consists of 13 residues. The V end was cut by 7 bases, the J end by 6 bases, with 18 bases between. The DNA for the CDR3 is TGCAGCGCCTCCCATGGGGTCTACGCTGAAGCTTTCTTT. This gives the protein CSASHGVYAEAFF.

The CDR3: CASSTRSGSTNEQFF. The CDR3, as DNA: TGTGCCAGCAGCACTCGTAGCGGGAGTACGAATGAGCAGTTCTTC. V usage is TRBV5-5 and J usage is TRBJ2-1; 9 bases map to TRBD2. Germline loops: CDR1 SGHKS, CDR2 YYEKEE (reference sequence). With V trimmed by 4 bases and J by 7 bases, 9 bases remained unmatched. This CDR3 has 15 amino acids.

The CDR3 sequence is CSVGTSGRAAGETQYF. As DNA, the CDR3 is TGCAGCGTCGGGACTAGCGGGAGGGCCGCGGGTGAGACCCAGTACTTC. This chain connects TRBV29-1 to TRBJ2-5; TRBD2 aligns across 16 bases. This CDR3 region has 16 residues. Germline values: CDR1 SQVTM, CDR2 ANQGSEA. The junction had 9 bases not matched to a gene; V was cut back by 6 bases and J by 5 bases.

The chain couples TRBV10-3 to TRBJ1-2, with D possibly being TRBD1 (6 bases). The CDR3 is 14 amino acids. The germline V and J ends were trimmed by 8 bases and 2 bases, with 15 bases remaining between them. Germline V gene data show CDR1 as ENHRY and CDR2 as SYGVKD. The CDR3 nucleotides read TGTGCCATCCTCCAAAGTACAGGGAACTATGGCTACACCTTC. Translation gives CAILQSTGNYGYTF.

CDR3 residues: CAWSFPDRTGELFF. Written as DNA, the CDR3 is TGTGCCTGGAGTTTTCCGGACAGAACCGGGGAGCTGTTTTTT. This rearrangement joins TRBV30 to TRBJ2-2; possibly TRBD1 for D (6 bases). Between the trimmed V and J ends, which lost 2 bases and 5 bases, there was a span of 12 bases. CDR3 length: 14 residues. Germline V gene lookup returns CDR1 GTSNPN and CDR2 SVGIG (reference sequence).

The chain combines TRBV30 with TRBJ2-1; 10 bases map to TRBD1. The CDR3 has 14 amino acids. The V gene's germline CDR1 is GTSNPN and CDR2 SVGIG (reference sequence). Trimming cost V 6 bases and J 9 bases; bases outside gene matches: 11. CDR3 sequence (DNA): TGTGCCTGCACGGGACAGGGGTTTCACAGTGAGCAGTTCTTC. Protein sequence: CACTGQGFHSEQFF.